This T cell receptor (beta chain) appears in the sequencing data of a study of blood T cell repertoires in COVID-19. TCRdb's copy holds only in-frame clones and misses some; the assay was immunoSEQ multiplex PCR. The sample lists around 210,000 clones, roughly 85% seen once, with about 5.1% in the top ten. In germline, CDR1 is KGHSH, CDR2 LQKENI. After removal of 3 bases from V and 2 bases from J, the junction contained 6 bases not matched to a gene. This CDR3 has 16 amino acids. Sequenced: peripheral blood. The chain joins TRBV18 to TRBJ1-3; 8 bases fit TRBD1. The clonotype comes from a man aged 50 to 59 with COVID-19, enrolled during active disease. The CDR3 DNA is TGTGCCAGCTCACCGCCTCCGGGACAGGCTGGAAACACCATATATTTT. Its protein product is CASSPPPGQAGNTIYF.